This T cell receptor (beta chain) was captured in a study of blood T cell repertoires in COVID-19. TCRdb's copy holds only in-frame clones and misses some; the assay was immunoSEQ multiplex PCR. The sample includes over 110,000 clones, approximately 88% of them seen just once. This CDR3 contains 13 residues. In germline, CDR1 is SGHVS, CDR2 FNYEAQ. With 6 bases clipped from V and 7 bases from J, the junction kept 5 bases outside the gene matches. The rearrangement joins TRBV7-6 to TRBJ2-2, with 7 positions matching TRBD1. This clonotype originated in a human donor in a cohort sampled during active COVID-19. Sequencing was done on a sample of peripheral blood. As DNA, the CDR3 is TGTGCCAGCAGTTCAGGGGGATTCGGGGAGCTGTTTTTT. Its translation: CASSSGGFGELFF.